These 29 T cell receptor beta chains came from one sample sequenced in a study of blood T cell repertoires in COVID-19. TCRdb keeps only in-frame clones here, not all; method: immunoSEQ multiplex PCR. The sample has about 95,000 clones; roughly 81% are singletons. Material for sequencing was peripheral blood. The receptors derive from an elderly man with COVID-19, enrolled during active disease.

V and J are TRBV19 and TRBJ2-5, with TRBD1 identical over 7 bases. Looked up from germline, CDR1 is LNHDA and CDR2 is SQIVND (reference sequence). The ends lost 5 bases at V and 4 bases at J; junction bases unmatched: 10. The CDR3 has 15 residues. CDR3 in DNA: TGTGCCAGTAGTGGACGACAGGGAGTGGGAGAGACCCAGTACTTC. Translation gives CASSGRQGVGETQYF.

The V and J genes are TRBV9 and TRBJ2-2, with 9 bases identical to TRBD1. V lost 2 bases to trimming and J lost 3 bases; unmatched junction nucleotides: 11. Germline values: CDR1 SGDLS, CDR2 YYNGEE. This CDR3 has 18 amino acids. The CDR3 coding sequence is TGTGCCAGCAGCGTTTTACAGGGGGCGGGTTCCGACACCGGGGAGCTGTTTTTT. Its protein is CASSVLQGAGSDTGELFF.

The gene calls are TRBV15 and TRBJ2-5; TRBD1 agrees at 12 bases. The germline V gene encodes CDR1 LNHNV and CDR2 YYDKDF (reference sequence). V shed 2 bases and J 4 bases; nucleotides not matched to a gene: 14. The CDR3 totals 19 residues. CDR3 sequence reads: CATSRSGTGGAIMGETQYF. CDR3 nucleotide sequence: TGTGCCACCAGCAGATCGGGGACAGGGGGCGCGATTATGGGAGAGACCCAGTACTTC.

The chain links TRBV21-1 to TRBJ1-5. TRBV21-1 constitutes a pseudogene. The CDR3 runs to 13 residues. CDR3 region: CASSSVPYQPQHF. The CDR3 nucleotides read TGTGCCAGCAGCAGCGTCCCCTATCAGCCCCAGCATTTT.

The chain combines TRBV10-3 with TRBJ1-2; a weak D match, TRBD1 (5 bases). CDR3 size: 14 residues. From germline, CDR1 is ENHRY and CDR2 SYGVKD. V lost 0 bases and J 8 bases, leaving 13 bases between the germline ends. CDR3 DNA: TGTGCCATCAGTGAGTCGACAAAGGGGCAGGGCTACACCTTC. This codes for CAISESTKGQGYTF.

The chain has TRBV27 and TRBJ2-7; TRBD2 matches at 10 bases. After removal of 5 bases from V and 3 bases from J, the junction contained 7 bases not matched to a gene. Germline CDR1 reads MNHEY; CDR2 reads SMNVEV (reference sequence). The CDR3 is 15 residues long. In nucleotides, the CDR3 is TGTGCCAGCAGTATTCTAGCGGGGGAAGACTACGAGCAGTACTTC. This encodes CASSILAGEDYEQYF.

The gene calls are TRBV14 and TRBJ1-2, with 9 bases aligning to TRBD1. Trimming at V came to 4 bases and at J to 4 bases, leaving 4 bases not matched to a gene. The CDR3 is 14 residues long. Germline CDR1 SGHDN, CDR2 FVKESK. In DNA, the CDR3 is TGTGCCAGCAGCCGTTTACAGGGGGCCTATGGCTACACCTTC. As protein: CASSRLQGAYGYTF.

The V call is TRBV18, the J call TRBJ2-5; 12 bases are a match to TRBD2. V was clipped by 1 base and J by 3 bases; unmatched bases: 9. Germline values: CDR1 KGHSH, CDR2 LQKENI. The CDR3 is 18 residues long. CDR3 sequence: CASSPQRTTSGREETQYF. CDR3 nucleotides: TGTGCCAGCTCACCACAGCGTACGACTAGCGGGAGAGAAGAGACCCAGTACTTC.

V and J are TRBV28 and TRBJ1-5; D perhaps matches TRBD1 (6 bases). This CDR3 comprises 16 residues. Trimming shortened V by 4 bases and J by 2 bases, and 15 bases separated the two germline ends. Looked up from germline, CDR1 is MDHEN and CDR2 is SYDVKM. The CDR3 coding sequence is TGTGCCAGCAGTTCGTACAGGGTCGGTCGCAATCAGCCCCAGCATTTT. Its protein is CASSSYRVGRNQPQHF.

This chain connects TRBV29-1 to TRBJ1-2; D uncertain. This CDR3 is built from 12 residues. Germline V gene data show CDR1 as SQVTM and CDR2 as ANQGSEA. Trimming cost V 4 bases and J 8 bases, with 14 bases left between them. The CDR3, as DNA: TGCAGCGTTGCCCCACAGACGGGGGGCTACACCTTC. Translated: CSVAPQTGGYTF.

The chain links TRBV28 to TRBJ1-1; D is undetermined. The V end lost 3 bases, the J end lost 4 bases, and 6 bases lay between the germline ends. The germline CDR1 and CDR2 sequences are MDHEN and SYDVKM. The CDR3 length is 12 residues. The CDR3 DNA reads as TGTGCCAGCAGTTTGCGGGTCACTGAAGCTTTCTTT. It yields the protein CASSLRVTEAFF.

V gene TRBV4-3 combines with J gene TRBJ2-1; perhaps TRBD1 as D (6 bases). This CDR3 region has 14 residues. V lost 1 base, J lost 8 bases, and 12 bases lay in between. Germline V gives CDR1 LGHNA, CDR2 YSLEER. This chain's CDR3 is CASSQGTASDEQFF. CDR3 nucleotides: TGCGCCAGCAGCCAAGGGACAGCGAGCGATGAGCAGTTCTTC.

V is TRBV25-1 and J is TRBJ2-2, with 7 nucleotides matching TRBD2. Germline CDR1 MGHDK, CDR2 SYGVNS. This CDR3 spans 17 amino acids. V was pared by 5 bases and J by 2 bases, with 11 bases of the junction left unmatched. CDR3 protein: CASSPWGEGINTGELFF. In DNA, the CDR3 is TGTGCCAGCAGTCCATGGGGGGAGGGGATTAACACCGGGGAGCTGTTTTTT.

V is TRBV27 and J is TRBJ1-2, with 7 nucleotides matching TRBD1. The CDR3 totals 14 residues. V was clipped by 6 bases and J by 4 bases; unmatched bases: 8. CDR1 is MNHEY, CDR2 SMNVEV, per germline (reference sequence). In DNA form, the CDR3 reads TGTGCCAGCAGAACTCAGGGGGGTAGCTATGGCTACACCTTC. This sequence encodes CASRTQGGSYGYTF.

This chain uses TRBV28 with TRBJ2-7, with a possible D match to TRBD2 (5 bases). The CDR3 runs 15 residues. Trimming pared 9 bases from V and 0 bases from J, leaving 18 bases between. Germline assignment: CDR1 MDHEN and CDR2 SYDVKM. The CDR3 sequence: CASLKRSRSSYEQYF. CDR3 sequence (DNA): TGTGCCAGTTTAAAGCGGAGCCGAAGCTCCTACGAGCAGTACTTC.

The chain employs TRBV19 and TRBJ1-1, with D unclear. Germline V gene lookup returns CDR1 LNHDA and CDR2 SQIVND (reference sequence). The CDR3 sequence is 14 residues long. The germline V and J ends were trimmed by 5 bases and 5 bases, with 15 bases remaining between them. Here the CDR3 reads CASSVWGEVTEAFF. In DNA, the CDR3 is TGTGCCAGTAGTGTCTGGGGAGAGGTGACTGAAGCTTTCTTT.

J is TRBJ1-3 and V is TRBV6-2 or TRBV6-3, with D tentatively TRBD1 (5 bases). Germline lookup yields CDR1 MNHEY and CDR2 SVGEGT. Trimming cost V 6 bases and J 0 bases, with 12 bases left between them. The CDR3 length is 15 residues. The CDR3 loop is CASSRDSFSGNTIYF. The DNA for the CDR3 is TGTGCCAGCAGCCGCGACAGTTTCTCTGGAAACACCATATATTTT.

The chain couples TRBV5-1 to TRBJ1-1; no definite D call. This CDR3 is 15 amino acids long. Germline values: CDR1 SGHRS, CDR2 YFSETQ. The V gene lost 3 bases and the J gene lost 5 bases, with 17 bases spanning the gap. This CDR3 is CASSSAPNGGTEAFF. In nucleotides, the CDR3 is TGCGCCAGCAGCTCCGCCCCCAACGGTGGTACTGAAGCTTTCTTT.

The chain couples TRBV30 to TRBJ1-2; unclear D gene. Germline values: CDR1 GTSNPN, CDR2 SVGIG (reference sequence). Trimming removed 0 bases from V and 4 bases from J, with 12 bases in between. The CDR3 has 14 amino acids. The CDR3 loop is CAWSVSTAAYGYTF. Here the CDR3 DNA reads TGTGCCTGGAGTGTATCGACGGCGGCCTATGGCTACACCTTC.

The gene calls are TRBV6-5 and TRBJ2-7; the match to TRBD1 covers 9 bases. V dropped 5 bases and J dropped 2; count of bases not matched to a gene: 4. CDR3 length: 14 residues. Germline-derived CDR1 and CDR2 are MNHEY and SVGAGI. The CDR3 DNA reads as TGTGCCAGCAGTCGCGGGGACAGGGCCTACGAGCAGTACTTC. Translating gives CASSRGDRAYEQYF.

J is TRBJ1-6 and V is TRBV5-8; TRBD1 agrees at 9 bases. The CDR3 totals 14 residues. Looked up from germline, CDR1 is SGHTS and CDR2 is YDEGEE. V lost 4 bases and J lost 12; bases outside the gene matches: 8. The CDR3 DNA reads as TGTGCCAGCAGCGAGGGACAGGGTAGACGACCCCTCCACTTT. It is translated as CASSEGQGRRPLHF. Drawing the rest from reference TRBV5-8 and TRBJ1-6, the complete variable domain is EAGVTQSPTHLIKTRGQQATLRCSPISGHTSVYWYQQALGLGLQFLLWYDEGEERNRGNFPPRFSGRQFPNYSSELNVNALELEDSALYLCASSEGQGRRPLHFGNGTRLTVT.

The CDR3 nucleotides read TGTGCCAGCTCACTAGGGGGGGGTAATTCACCCCTCCACTTT. It is translated as CASSLGGGNSPLHF. The rearrangement joins TRBV18 to TRBJ1-6, with D maybe TRBD1 (6 bases). The CDR3 is 14 amino acids. Germline values: CDR1 KGHSH, CDR2 LQKENI. Trimming stripped 4 bases from V and 6 bases from J, with 10 bases between. The variable domain in full, completed from reference TRBV18 and TRBJ1-6, reads NAGVMQNPRHLVRRRGQEARLRCSPMKGHSHVYWYRQLPEEGLKFMVYLQKENIIDESGMPKERFSAEFPKEGPSILRIQQVVRGDSAAYFCASSLGGGNSPLHFGNGTRLTVT.

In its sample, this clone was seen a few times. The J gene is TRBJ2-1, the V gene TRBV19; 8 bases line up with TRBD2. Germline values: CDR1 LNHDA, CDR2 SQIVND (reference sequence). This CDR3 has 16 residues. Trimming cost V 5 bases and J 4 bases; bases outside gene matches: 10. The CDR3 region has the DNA TGTGCCAGTAGTTCCGGGGGGGGACGATTTTACAATGAGCAGTTCTTC. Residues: CASSSGGGRFYNEQFF.

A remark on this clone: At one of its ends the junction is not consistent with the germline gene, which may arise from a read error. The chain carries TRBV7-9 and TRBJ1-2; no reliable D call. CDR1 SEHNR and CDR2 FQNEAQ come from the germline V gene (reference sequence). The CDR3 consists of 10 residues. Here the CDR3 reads CASSLVGDSF. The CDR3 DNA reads TGTGCCAGCAGCTTAGTCGGGGATTCCTTC. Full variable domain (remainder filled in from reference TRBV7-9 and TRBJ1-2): DTGVSQNPRHKITKRGQNVTFRCDPISEHNRLYWYRQTLGQGPEFLTYFQNEAQLEKSRLLSDRFSAERPKGSFSTLEIQRTEQGDSAMYLCASSLVGDSFGSGTRLTVV.

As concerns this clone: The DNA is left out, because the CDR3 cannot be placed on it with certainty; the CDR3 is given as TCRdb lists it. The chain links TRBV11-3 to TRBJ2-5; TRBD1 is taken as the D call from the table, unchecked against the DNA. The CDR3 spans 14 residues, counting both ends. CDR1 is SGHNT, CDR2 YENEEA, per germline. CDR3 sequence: CASSLVGIGASTYF.

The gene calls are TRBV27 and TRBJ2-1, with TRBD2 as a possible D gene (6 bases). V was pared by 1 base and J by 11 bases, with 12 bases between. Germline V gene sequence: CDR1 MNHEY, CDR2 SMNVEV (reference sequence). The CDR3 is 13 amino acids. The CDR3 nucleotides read TGTGCCAGCAGTTTATGGGGGGATGGAAAGCAGTTCTTC. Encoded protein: CASSLWGDGKQFF.

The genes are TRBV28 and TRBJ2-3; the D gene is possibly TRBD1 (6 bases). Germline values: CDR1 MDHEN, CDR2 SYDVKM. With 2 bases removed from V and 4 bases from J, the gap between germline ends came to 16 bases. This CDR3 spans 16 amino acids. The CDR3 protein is CASSLGARGRADTQYF. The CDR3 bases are TGTGCCAGCAGTTTAGGGGCCAGGGGAAGGGCAGATACGCAGTATTTT.

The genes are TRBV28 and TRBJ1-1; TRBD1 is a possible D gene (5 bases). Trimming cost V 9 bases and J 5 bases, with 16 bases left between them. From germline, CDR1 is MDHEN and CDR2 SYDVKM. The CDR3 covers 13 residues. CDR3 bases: TGTGCCAGTGACCCAGGGTTTAATACTGAAGCTTTCTTT. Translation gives CASDPGFNTEAFF.

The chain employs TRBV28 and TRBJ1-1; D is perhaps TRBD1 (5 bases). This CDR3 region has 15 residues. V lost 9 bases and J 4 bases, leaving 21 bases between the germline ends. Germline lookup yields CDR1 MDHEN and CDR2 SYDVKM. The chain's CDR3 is CARRGPAGLVTEAFF. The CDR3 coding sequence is TGTGCCAGACGAGGCCCTGCAGGGTTGGTCACTGAAGCTTTCTTT.